The 24 T cell receptor beta chains reported below all come from one sample, sequenced in a study of PD-1 blockade in classical Hodgkin lymphoma (dated by TCRdb to 2019 to 2021). What this sample's time point label stands for: cycle 2 day 1 (C2D1) of nivolumab. Every trial patient had relapsed following autologous stem cell transplantation, and prior brentuximab vedotin exposure was what differed among cohorts A, B and C. Library prep was done by the immunoSEQ multiplex PCR assay. TCRdb holds this immuneACCESS table with in-frame rearrangements only. Some clones are missing; in checked studies, unresolved V genes explain under half, and the rest has no known cause. This sample has about 98,000 clones in its table, and roughly four fifths of those were observed once. In total, the top ten clones hold roughly 15% of the sample. The sequencing here drew on peripheral blood mononuclear cells (PBMCs), taken before the second cycle of nivolumab. The receptors here all came from a human donor with classical Hodgkin lymphoma.

The chain joins TRBV25-1 to TRBJ1-2; no reliable D call. This CDR3 has 14 residues. The V gene lost 0 bases and the J gene lost 8 bases, with 13 bases spanning the gap. Germline-derived CDR1 and CDR2 are MGHDK and SYGVNS. The CDR3 region has the DNA TGTGCCAGCAGTGAATATTGGAGGACCTGGGGCTACACCTTC. Its translation: CASSEYWRTWGYTF.

The genes are TRBV19 and TRBJ2-1, with D perhaps given as TRBD1 or TRBD2 (5 bases each). Germline assignment: CDR1 LNHDA and CDR2 SQIVND (reference sequence). CDR3 length equals 13 residues. V lost 3 bases, J lost 6 bases, and 9 bases lay in between. CDR3 protein: CASSMWGSNEQFF. The CDR3 DNA reads as TGTGCCAGTAGTATGTGGGGGAGCAATGAGCAGTTCTTC.

This chain joins TRBV6-4 and TRBJ1-2, with D unclear. Germline assignment: CDR1 MRHNA and CDR2 SNTAGT. V was clipped by 3 bases and J by 3 bases, with 14 bases between them. The CDR3 loop spans 15 amino acids. The CDR3 spells CASSEVWGGDYGYTF. CDR3 nucleotide sequence: TGTGCCAGCAGTGAAGTGTGGGGAGGCGACTATGGCTACACCTTC.

The chain has TRBV18 and TRBJ2-7, with 9 positions matching TRBD2. V lost 5 bases, J lost 3 bases, and 5 bases stayed unmatched. Germline CDR1 is KGHSH and CDR2 is LQKENI. There are 14 residues in the CDR3. CDR3 amino acids: CASSLAGALYEQYF. The CDR3 DNA follows: TGTGCCAGCTCATTAGCGGGAGCCCTCTACGAGCAGTACTTC.

The gene calls are TRBV10-3 and TRBJ2-7, with unresolved D. The germline V gene has CDR1 ENHRY and CDR2 SYGVKD. V shed 0 bases and J shed 2 bases, with 8 bases lying between them. The CDR3 has 14 amino acids. This chain's CDR3 is CAISESARTYEQYF. CDR3 nucleotide sequence: TGTGCCATCAGTGAGTCAGCTCGTACCTACGAGCAGTACTTC.

The J gene is TRBJ2-1, the V gene TRBV4-1; 10 nucleotides match TRBD1. This CDR3 region has 18 residues. The germline gives CDR1 MGHRA, CDR2 YSYEKL. The V segment lost 3 bases and the J segment 10 bases; nucleotides outside the gene matches: 18. The CDR3 spells CASSQGDLGTGAYEEQFF. The CDR3 DNA is TGCGCCAGCAGCCAGGGCGACCTTGGGACAGGGGCGTACGAAGAGCAGTTCTTC.

This chain connects TRBV27 to TRBJ2-7; TRBD2 matches 13 bases. Germline trimming cut 4 bases from V and 11 bases from J; bases unmatched to any gene: 8. Germline CDR1 and CDR2: MNHEY and SMNVEV (reference sequence). CDR3 size: 14 residues. The CDR3 reads CASSSRTSGSREYF. DNA for the CDR3: TGTGCCAGCAGTTCTAGGACTAGCGGGAGCCGCGAGTACTTC.

The chain recombines TRBV11-2 with TRBJ2-1; 8 nucleotides match TRBD1. Germline CDR1 and CDR2: SGHAT and FQNNGV. The V segment lost 5 bases and the J segment 8 bases; nucleotides outside the gene matches: 8. The CDR3 is 14 amino acids. This CDR3 reads CASSPGDRPDEQFF. The CDR3 DNA is TGTGCCAGCAGCCCGGGGGACAGGCCAGATGAGCAGTTCTTC.

The CDR3 nucleotides are TGTGCCAGCAGCCCGGGGAGGGGATCCTACAATGAGCAGTTCTTC. Protein sequence: CASSPGRGSYNEQFF. The V gene is TRBV5-6, the J gene TRBJ2-1, with 7 bases that match TRBD2. This CDR3 is 15 amino acids long. Germline assignment: CDR1 SGHDT and CDR2 YYEEEE. Germline trimming cut 4 bases from V and 1 base from J; bases unmatched to any gene: 5.

This chain uses TRBV7-2 with TRBJ2-2; D unclear. The germline CDR1 and CDR2 sequences are SGHTA and FQGNSA. V shed 1 base and J shed 4 bases, with 7 bases lying between them. The CDR3 has 14 residues. The CDR3 DNA reads as TGTGCCAGCAGCTTAGGTCAGCTCACCGGGGAGCTGTTTTTT. This translates into CASSLGQLTGELFF.

V and J are TRBV29-1 and TRBJ2-1, with TRBD1 matching 11 bases. There are 14 residues in the CDR3. Germline CDR1 SQVTM, CDR2 ANQGSEA. The V gene end was trimmed by 8 bases and the J gene end by 6 bases; junction bases not matched to a gene: 9. The DNA of the CDR3 is TGCAGCAGTTCACACGGGACAGGGGGCAATGAGCAGTTCTTC. The encoded protein is CSSSHGTGGNEQFF.

This sequence joins TRBV9 and TRBJ2-7; TRBD2 aligns across 7 bases. J lost 7 bases, V lost 4 bases, and 8 bases had no gene match. CDR3 length: 13 amino acids. Germline V lookup: CDR1 SGDLS, CDR2 YYNGEE. The CDR3 bases are TGTGCCAGCAGCTGGGGCGGGAGAGGTGAGCAGTACTTC. Amino acid sequence: CASSWGGRGEQYF.

The J gene is TRBJ2-7, the V gene TRBV19; 8 nucleotides line up with TRBD1. V gave up 5 bases and J gave up 3 bases; unmatched junction bases: 12. The CDR3 is 16 residues long. The V gene's germline CDR1 is LNHDA and CDR2 SQIVND (reference sequence). CDR3 sequence: CASSSPPTGARYEQYF. CDR3 nucleotides: TGTGCCAGTAGTTCCCCCCCGACAGGGGCCCGCTACGAGCAGTACTTC.

V gene TRBV18 combines with J gene TRBJ2-5, with a possible D match to TRBD1 (5 bases). Germline V lookup: CDR1 KGHSH, CDR2 LQKENI. Trimming took 6 bases from V and 5 from J, leaving 13 bases between them. This CDR3 spans 13 amino acids. CDR3 bases: TGTGCCAGCTCCTCCAGTCCAGGGGAGACCCAGTACTTC. Protein: CASSSSPGETQYF.

The rearrangement links TRBV7-2 to TRBJ1-2; D is possibly TRBD1 (6 bases). The CDR3 length is 13 residues. CDR1 is SGHTA and CDR2 is FQGNSA in the germline V gene. V lost 4 bases and J lost 2, with 8 bases in between. The CDR3 reads CASSSGGNYGYTF. The DNA for the CDR3 is TGTGCCAGCAGCTCCGGGGGCAACTATGGCTACACCTTC.

The J gene is TRBJ2-3, the V gene TRBV29-1; 9 bases fit TRBD1. CDR3 size: 15 residues. Looked up from germline, CDR1 is SQVTM and CDR2 is ANQGSEA. The junction had 6 bases not matched to a gene; V was cut back by 0 bases and J by 5 bases. CDR3 region: CSVEDPDRGVDTQYF. The CDR3 region has the DNA TGCAGCGTTGAAGACCCCGACAGGGGGGTAGATACGCAGTATTTT.

The rearrangement links TRBV7-9 to TRBJ1-2; maybe TRBD1 (5 bases). Germline V gene data show CDR1 as SEHNR and CDR2 as FQNEAQ (reference sequence). The CDR3 loop spans 12 amino acids. V lost 5 bases and J 8 bases, leaving 12 bases between the germline ends. The CDR3 region is CASSAGTSGYTF. In nucleotides, the CDR3 is TGTGCCAGCAGCGCAGGGACTAGCGGCTACACCTTC.

Turning to this clone: The same CDR3 arises from other DNA sequences in this sample as well. V is TRBV7-3 and J is TRBJ2-5; perhaps TRBD2 as D (6 bases). The CDR3 extends over 14 amino acids. The V and J ends lost 5 bases and 2 bases respectively, with 12 bases between them. Germline CDR1 is SGHTA and CDR2 is FQGTGA. The CDR3 DNA is TGTGCCAGCAGCCCGACGGGACTTCAAGAGACCCAGTACTTC. This translates into CASSPTGLQETQYF.

This chain uses TRBV6-6 with TRBJ2-7, with D unresolved. The V end lost 2 bases, the J end lost 4 bases, and 12 bases lay between the germline ends. The germline V gene has CDR1 MNHNY and CDR2 SVGAGI (reference sequence). The CDR3 consists of 14 residues. In nucleotides, the CDR3 is TGTGCCAGCAGTTACGCTGGGCATCCATACGAGCAGTACTTC. Its translation: CASSYAGHPYEQYF.

In its sample, this clone was seen a few times. The chain joins TRBV30 to TRBJ1-3; D remains ambiguous. CDR1 is GTSNPN and CDR2 is SVGIG in the germline V gene (reference sequence). The germline V and J ends were trimmed by 0 bases and 4 bases, with 7 bases remaining between them. The length of the CDR3 is 13 residues. The CDR3: CAWSVSTGNTIYF. CDR3 in DNA: TGTGCCTGGAGTGTCTCTACCGGAAACACCATATATTTT.

The chain uses TRBV19 and TRBJ2-2; D might be TRBD1 or TRBD2, each matching 5 bases. Germline lookup yields CDR1 LNHDA and CDR2 SQIVND (reference sequence). V gave up 4 bases and J gave up 2 bases, with 11 bases separating them. This CDR3 comprises 15 residues. CDR3 sequence reads: CASSTTGLNTGELFF. For the CDR3, the DNA is TGTGCCAGTAGTACTACAGGACTCAACACCGGGGAGCTGTTTTTT.

For this clone: The sample holds other DNA sequences that translate to the same CDR3. This chain joins TRBV2 and TRBJ2-5, with a weak D call TRBD2 (5 bases). Trimming left V 6 bases short and J 2 bases short, with 10 bases between. CDR3 length equals 13 residues. Germline loops: CDR1 SNHLY, CDR2 FYNNEI. CDR3 sequence reads: CASSRDPQETQYF. CDR3 nucleotide sequence: TGTGCCAGCAGCCGGGATCCGCAAGAGACCCAGTACTTC.

The chain couples TRBV10-3 to TRBJ2-5; 10 bases line up with TRBD2. Trimming took 9 bases from V and 5 from J; bases not matched to a gene: 6. CDR3 length: 13 residues. Germline CDR1 ENHRY, CDR2 SYGVKD. As DNA, the CDR3 is TGTGCCATAGGAACTAGCGGGACCGAGACCCAGTACTTC. Residues: CAIGTSGTETQYF.

V and J are TRBV5-6 and TRBJ2-3; D not resolved. The CDR3 is made up of 15 amino acids. Trimming removed 3 bases at V and 2 bases at J, with 13 bases between. Germline V gene sequence: CDR1 SGHDT, CDR2 YYEEEE. CDR3: CASSWVGRNTDTQYF. The DNA of the CDR3 is TGTGCCAGCAGCTGGGTTGGCAGGAACACAGATACGCAGTATTTT. Variable domain in full (rest from reference TRBV5-6 and TRBJ2-3): DAGVTQSPTHLIKTRGQQVTLRCSPKSGHDTVSWYQQALGQGPQFIFQYYEEEERQRGNFPDRFSGHQFPNYSSELNVNALLLGDSALYLCASSWVGRNTDTQYFGPGTRLTVL.